Following are 2 T cell receptor beta chains from one sample sequenced in a study of Tregs in tolerant kidney transplant recipients. Generated by immunoSEQ multiplex PCR, the TCRdb table keeps only in-frame clones and is missing some. This sample has about 100,000 clones, with 90% found just once. Sequenced material: CD4+ T cells from blood, taken before the transplant. The receptors here all came from a human donor who received a combined kidney and bone marrow transplant.

The chain recombines TRBV6-6 with TRBJ1-3, with a weak D call TRBD1 (5 bases). The V gene's germline CDR1 is MNHNY and CDR2 SVGAGI (reference sequence). V was cut by 5 bases and J by 2 bases, with 10 bases left in between. The CDR3 runs 14 residues. The CDR3 region is CASSLREAGNTIYF. The DNA of the CDR3 is TGTGCCAGCAGTCTCAGGGAGGCTGGAAACACCATATATTTT.

The genes are TRBV27 and TRBJ2-1, with D maybe TRBD2 (6 bases). Germline-derived CDR1 and CDR2 are MNHEY and SMNVEV (reference sequence). This CDR3 has 17 residues. V was trimmed by 5 bases and J by 8 bases, leaving 25 bases between them. As DNA, the CDR3 is TGTGCCAGCAGTCCCTTTCTGTCCGTGAGCGGGTTCGATGAGCAGTTCTTC. It yields the protein CASSPFLSVSGFDEQFF.